This T cell receptor (beta chain) comes out of a study of T cell responses to AZD1222 COVID-19 vaccine. Study details: Second-dose recipients at about 4 or about 12 weeks were treated as one pooled group.

V lost 3 bases, J lost 3 bases, and 20 bases lay in between. Germline assignment: CDR1 MNHNS and CDR2 SASEGT. This CDR3 has 17 residues. Study-wide findings and caveats: Unmutated variant regions reportedly attract nearly half of all spike-specific TCRs. Just a handful of AZD1222 recipients were seropositive at baseline. There were mostly white British donors and more females than males, and clonal diversity was possibly underestimated.

Of note for this clone: The antigen remains undetermined.

Clones were sequenced by immunoSEQ multiplex PCR, and TCRdb holds only the in-frame ones, with some missing. The repertoire includes more than 95,000 clones, roughly 90% of them detected once, and less than 2% sits in the top ten. The chain joins TRBV6-1 to TRBJ2-5, with D perhaps matching TRBD2 (6 bases). Sequenced here: peripheral blood, sampled on day 0 of AZD1222 vaccination. The sequence derives from an adult in good health. CDR3 DNA sequence: TGTGCCAGCAGTGAGGACTCCCCCGGGACTGGGAAAGAGACCCAGTACTTC. Amino acid sequence: CASSEDSPGTGKETQYF.